These 20 T cell receptor beta chains came from one sample sequenced in a study of PD-1 blockade in classical Hodgkin lymphoma (dated by TCRdb to 2018 to 2020). This specimen's time point label, per the study, means: cycle 1 day 1 (C1D1), immediately before nivolumab initiation. Every trial patient had relapsed after autologous stem cell transplantation, and cohorts A, B and C differed in prior brentuximab vedotin exposure. The library was obtained by the immunoSEQ multiplex PCR assay. TCRdb carries this immuneACCESS record with in-frame sequences only. Its versions omit some clonotypes, under half of them owing to an unresolved V gene in the studies checked, with the rest unexplained. The sample records 40,000 to 45,000 clones, 78% of which are singletons. The ten top clones hold around 15% of the sample. This specimen was peripheral blood mononuclear cells (PBMCs), taken at baseline. The receptors were gathered from a human donor with classical Hodgkin lymphoma.

CDR3 loop: CASSQSLGSTEAFF. The CDR3 DNA is TGTGCCAGCAGCCAGAGCTTGGGGAGCACTGAAGCTTTCTTT. This chain links TRBV2 with TRBJ1-1; D uncertain. Trimming pared 6 bases from V and 4 bases from J, leaving 15 bases between. Per germline, CDR1 SNHLY and CDR2 FYNNEI. CDR3 length: 14 amino acids.

This clone has a single count. This clone may be a read error of a much larger clone one base away. The chain combines TRBV5-8 with TRBJ2-7; TRBD1 is a possible D gene (6 bases). Trimming took off 0 bases at V and 0 bases at J, with 16 bases between the two ends. CDR3 length: 17 amino acids. The germline gives CDR1 SGHTS, CDR2 YDEGEE. Here the CDR3 DNA reads TGTGCCAGCAGCTTGGGAACCGGGACATCTAACTCCTACGAGCAGTACTTC. Translated: CASSLGTGTSNSYEQYF.

This clone was seen more than once but under ten times. V and J are TRBV4-3 and TRBJ2-7, with TRBD1 matching 9 bases. V dropped 7 bases and J dropped 2; count of bases not matched to a gene: 12. The CDR3 length is 16 residues. Germline CDR1 reads LGHNA; CDR2 reads YSLEER. CDR3 loop: CASKKYAGTGTYEQYF. Written as DNA, the CDR3 is TGCGCCAGCAAGAAATACGCCGGGACAGGGACCTACGAGCAGTACTTC.

The chain employs TRBV7-3 and TRBJ2-3, with D perhaps assigned TRBD1 or TRBD2 (5 bases each). V gave up 0 bases and J gave up 4 bases, with 5 bases separating them. This CDR3 spans 13 amino acids. Germline CDR1 SGHTA, CDR2 FQGTGA. Here the CDR3 reads CASSLTGADTQYF. The CDR3 DNA reads TGTGCCAGCAGCTTAACGGGGGCAGATACGCAGTATTTT. The full variable domain, rest sourced from reference TRBV7-3 and TRBJ2-3, is GAGVSQTPSNKVTEKGKYVELRCDPISGHTALYWYRQSLGQGPEFLIYFQGTGAADDSGLPNDRFFAVRPEGSVSTLKIQRTERGDSAVYLCASSLTGADTQYFGPGTRLTVL.

This clone has only a few counts. This chain links TRBV15 with TRBJ2-3; TRBD2 might be the D (6 bases). The CDR3 totals 16 residues. Germline lookup yields CDR1 LNHNV and CDR2 YYDKDF (reference sequence). With 3 bases removed from V and 2 bases from J, the gap between germline ends came to 15 bases. The CDR3 sequence is CATSSAPGELTDTQYF. In nucleotides, the CDR3 is TGTGCCACCAGCAGTGCTCCGGGGGAACTCACAGATACGCAGTATTTT.

V gene TRBV4-3 combines with J gene TRBJ2-2; D could derive from TRBD1 or TRBD2 (5 bases each). Trimming pared 4 bases from V and 4 bases from J, leaving 28 bases between. The CDR3 contains 20 residues. Per germline, CDR1 LGHNA and CDR2 YSLEER. Here the CDR3 reads CASSRPLPRGPEGSTGELFF. The CDR3 DNA follows: TGCGCCAGCAGCCGACCCCTACCCCGGGGCCCCGAGGGGTCCACCGGGGAGCTGTTTTTT.

Points on this clone: The same CDR3 is also encoded by other DNA sequences in this sample. The chain couples TRBV5-5 to TRBJ2-7; the match to TRBD1 covers 8 bases. Germline CDR1 reads SGHKS; CDR2 reads YYEKEE (reference sequence). This CDR3 is 14 amino acids long. The V segment lost 0 bases and the J segment 4 bases; nucleotides outside the gene matches: 3. CDR3 nucleotide sequence: TGTGCCAGCAGCTTGGGACAGGGGCTTTACGAGCAGTACTTC. Protein sequence: CASSLGQGLYEQYF.

V and J are TRBV7-2 and TRBJ1-5; the match to TRBD1 covers 8 bases. The CDR3 spans 15 residues. CDR1 SGHTA and CDR2 FQGNSA come from the germline V gene. J lost 4 bases, V lost 6 bases, and 8 bases had no gene match. This chain's CDR3 is CASSPGQGGNQPQHF. CDR3 nucleotides: TGTGCCAGCAGTCCTGGACAGGGAGGAAATCAGCCCCAGCATTTT.

The table lists this clone with a count of one. The chain uses TRBV7-2 and TRBJ2-2, with TRBD2 matching 13 bases. The CDR3 consists of 15 residues. Germline V lookup: CDR1 SGHTA, CDR2 FQGNSA. Germline trimming cut 5 bases from V and 13 bases from J; bases unmatched to any gene: 10. The CDR3 region is CASSPQRLAGGRLFF. The CDR3 nucleotides are TGTGCCAGCAGCCCCCAAAGACTAGCGGGGGGAAGGCTGTTTTTT.

CDR3 residues: CASSLDGTGYEQYF. DNA for the CDR3: TGTGCCAGCAGCTTAGACGGGACTGGCTACGAGCAGTACTTC. V and J are TRBV11-2 and TRBJ2-7; TRBD2 is a possible D gene (6 bases). Germline V gene sequence: CDR1 SGHAT, CDR2 FQNNGV. V lost 0 bases and J 3 bases, leaving 9 bases between the germline ends. The CDR3 is 14 residues long.

The CDR3 nucleotides are TGTGCCAGTAGTATCGCACAGAAGATTAACTATGGCTACACCTTC. This gives the protein CASSIAQKINYGYTF. The genes are TRBV19 and TRBJ1-2; no clear D. Trimming shortened V by 3 bases and J by 1 base, and 12 bases separated the two germline ends. Germline CDR1 and CDR2: LNHDA and SQIVND (reference sequence). The CDR3 is made up of 15 amino acids.

This chain links TRBV6-1 with TRBJ2-7; weak D call: TRBD1 (6 bases). The V end lost 6 bases, the J end lost 0 bases, and 15 bases lay between the germline ends. This CDR3 has 15 residues. Germline CDR1 is MNHNS and CDR2 is SASEGT. In DNA form, the CDR3 reads TGTGCCAGCAGCAATACAGGGCAAATCTCCTACGAGCAGTACTTC. Encoded protein: CASSNTGQISYEQYF.

This clone turned up a few times. The genes are TRBV7-8 and TRBJ1-2; unclear D gene. CDR1 and CDR2 from the germline V gene are SGHVS and FQNEAQ. Trimming took off 2 bases at V and 1 base at J, with 14 bases between the two ends. The CDR3 consists of 16 residues. The CDR3 nucleotides read TGTGCCAGCAGCTTATATGCGTCGGTTCTTAACTATGGCTACACCTTC. Translation: CASSLYASVLNYGYTF.

This chain connects TRBV5-4 to TRBJ2-1; 12 positions match TRBD1. Germline V CDR1 and CDR2: SGHNT, YYREEE (reference sequence). The CDR3 contains 12 residues. The CDR3 DNA reads as TGTGCGTGGGGGACAGGGGGCGGGGAGCAGTTCTTC. Residues: CAWGTGGGEQFF.

This chain uses TRBV27 with TRBJ2-1, with D possibly matching TRBD1 (5 bases). CDR1 and CDR2 from the germline V gene are MNHEY and SMNVEV (reference sequence). V was shortened by 0 bases and J by 4 bases, with 7 bases between the two germline ends. The CDR3 consists of 14 residues. DNA for the CDR3: TGTGCCAGCAGTTTATCGGGGCCATACAATGAGCAGTTCTTC. Translating it yields CASSLSGPYNEQFF.

CDR3 nucleotide sequence: TGCGCCAGCAGCTTGGCCCAGGCGGGTGAAGCTTTCTTT. Translated, it gives CASSLAQAGEAFF. The V and J genes are TRBV5-1 and TRBJ1-1; unclear D gene. Trimming left V 0 bases short and J 7 bases short, with 10 bases between. Germline V gives CDR1 SGHRS, CDR2 YFSETQ. This CDR3 region has 13 residues.

J is TRBJ2-1 and V is TRBV11-1; D not certain. CDR1 is SGHAT and CDR2 is FQDESV in the germline V gene (reference sequence). V was pared by 0 bases and J by 8 bases, with 5 bases between. The CDR3 totals 12 residues. CDR3 bases: TGTGCCAGCAGCTTAGCGGACGATGAGCAGTTCTTC. Translated, it gives CASSLADDEQFF.

This clone was seen just once. This chain links TRBV19 with TRBJ1-1; D is uncertain. This CDR3 is 14 amino acids long. Germline CDR1 and CDR2: LNHDA and SQIVND (reference sequence). V lost 4 bases and J 0 bases, leaving 9 bases between the germline ends. The CDR3 here is CASSTGQLNTEAFF. The CDR3 nucleotides read TGTGCCAGTAGTACCGGCCAGCTGAACACTGAAGCTTTCTTT.

Only one count was recorded for this clone. The identical CDR3 is also encoded by other nucleotide sequences in the sample. The chain carries TRBV5-4 and TRBJ2-4; 12 bases agree with TRBD2. Germline-derived CDR1 and CDR2 are SGHNT and YYREEE (reference sequence). The CDR3 is 13 amino acids. V shed 10 bases and J 8 bases; nucleotides not matched to a gene: 7. The CDR3 loop is CAQGASGGDIQYF. Written as DNA, the CDR3 is TGTGCCCAGGGTGCTAGCGGGGGGGACATTCAGTACTTC.

The chain combines TRBV7-9 with TRBJ1-2; 8 bases align to TRBD1. V dropped 4 bases and J dropped 0; count of bases not matched to a gene: 13. The CDR3 consists of 18 residues. Per germline, CDR1 SEHNR and CDR2 FQNEAQ (reference sequence). Here the CDR3 DNA reads TGTGCCAGCAGCTCCACCCGCAGGGACAGGCCTTCTAACTATGGCTACACCTTC. Translating it yields CASSSTRRDRPSNYGYTF.